The clone carrying this T cell receptor (beta chain) was seen more than once but under ten times. The junction and the germline gene differ at one end; a read error may be behind it. These data are taken from a study of tumor-infiltrating lymphocytes in primary liver carcinoma. This CDR3 is 15 amino acids long. Germline CDR1 reads LGHNA; CDR2 reads YNFKEQ. Researchers generated TCR beta cDNA from about 460 ng of total RNA, relying on a constant-region primer. Three nested multiplex PCR rounds, a slightly modified ARM-PCR method, built the TCR beta libraries. It was with TRBV1-TRBV30 forward primers and a C-beta reverse primer that the first two PCR rounds were run, at roughly 10 cycles each. TCRdb redid the calling of the multiplex PCR reads with MiXCR, one entry per CDR3 protein. The sample has approximately 330,000 distinct CDR3 sequences; about two thirds are singletons. The blood RNA (from unsorted whole blood) was obtained, and germline DNA was also extracted. Donors were untreated and chronically infected with HBV. It was before surgery that roughly 4.1 milliliters of peripheral blood were collected.

The sample was peripheral blood. This receptor was obtained from a man aged 40-49 years with primary liver carcinoma and hepatitis B virus infection. The chain recombines TRBV4-2 with TRBJ2-4; possible D gene TRBD2, 7 bases. The CDR3 sequence is CASNQGGGAKNIQYF. CDR3 DNA sequence: TGTGCCAGCAACCAAGGGGGGGGCGCCAAAAACATTCAGTACTTC.